This TCR beta chain was identified in a study of regulatory and conventional T cells in RAG deficiency. Points from the study as a whole: Shorter CDR3s in all patient subsets; >85% Treg-Tconv overlap in Omenn.

Remarks on this clone: Its antigen is undetermined.

Blood CD4+ CD25-low CD127-high conventional T cells supplied the genomic DNA template. The CDR3 spans 14 residues. The V end lost 3 bases, the J end lost 5 bases, and 8 bases lay between the germline ends. Germline V gene lookup returns CDR1 MNHNS and CDR2 SASEGT. Data came from immunoSEQ multiplex PCR; TCRdb stores just in-frame clones and leaves some out. This table holds almost 35,000 clones, about 76% found once. These data were also reused for a study on regulatory T cells. As reported in that work: The primer mix had 52 TRBV and 13 TRBJ primers.

The chain employs TRBV6-1 and TRBJ1-6, with unresolved D. The clonotype originates from a human donor in good health. Sequencing used CD4+ effector T cells sorted from blood. CDR3 in amino acids: CASSDLPDNSPLHF. The CDR3 DNA follows: TGTGCCAGCAGTGACTTGCCAGATAATTCACCCCTCCACTTT.